The clone carrying this TCR beta chain was seen only a few times. Its specificity is unknown. The entry originates in a study of T cells in Graves' hyperthyroidism and ophthalmopathy. General study results and limits: Model-based prediction identified ophthalmopathy a median 6.5 months prior to its onset.

RNA transcripts served as the template for amplifying TCR beta CDR3 regions. TCR CDR3 underwent first-round RT-PCR with the HTBI primer set. TCRdb fed the multiplex PCR reads into MiXCR, producing one record per CDR3 protein. Of 550,000 to 850,000 distinct CDR3 sequences detected, approximately 18% appear once; the ten largest clones hold over 15%. V lost 0 bases, J lost 6 bases, and 1 base stayed unmatched. This CDR3 has 16 amino acids. The V gene's germline CDR1 is SGHTA and CDR2 FQGNSA. The V and J genes are TRBV7-2 and TRBJ2-1, with 14 nucleotides matching TRBD2. The sequence derives from a woman in her forties or fifties with Graves' hyperthyroidism that later progressed to Graves' ophthalmopathy. Sequences were obtained from blood. CDR3 amino acids: CASSLAGTSGGNEQFF. The CDR3 DNA is TGTGCCAGCAGCTTAGCGGGGACTAGCGGGGGCAATGAGCAGTTCTTC.